Reported below is one T cell receptor (beta chain). The data were taken from a study of blood T cell repertoires in COVID-19. Produced via immunoSEQ multiplex PCR; TCRdb's table is partial and in-frame only. This sample yields 20,000 or so clones, of which over 65% are seen a single time; 5.5% to 7% belongs to the top ten. The sequence came from a human donor in a cohort sampled during active COVID-19. The sequencing input was peripheral blood.

The CDR3 nucleotides read TGTGCCAGCAGTTTCCTTGCCCGGGAGACCCAGTACTTC. Amino acids: CASSFLARETQYF. J is TRBJ2-5 and V is TRBV28, with D uncertain. Germline CDR1 MDHEN, CDR2 SYDVKM. The CDR3 covers 13 residues. The V and J ends lost 3 bases and 5 bases respectively, with 10 bases between them.